The sequence of this TCR beta chain was determined in a study of cytomegalovirus exposure and HLA in healthy donors. The V and J ends lost 5 bases and 8 bases, in that order; junction bases with no gene match: 11. This CDR3 region has 14 residues. Looked up from germline, CDR1 is PRHDT and CDR2 is FYEKMQ (reference sequence). Using immunoSEQ multiplex PCR, the repertoire was profiled, and TCRdb retains in-frame clones only, with some absent. The profile shows tens of thousands of clones, approximately 94% of them singletons. What was sequenced was PBMCs. The chain uses TRBV13 and TRBJ1-1, with TRBD1 identical over 7 bases. This TCR was recovered from a young woman in good health and CMV-seropositive. The CDR3 reads CASSPGTVGQEAFF. CDR3 DNA: TGTGCCAGCAGCCCAGGGACAGTCGGACAAGAAGCTTTCTTT.